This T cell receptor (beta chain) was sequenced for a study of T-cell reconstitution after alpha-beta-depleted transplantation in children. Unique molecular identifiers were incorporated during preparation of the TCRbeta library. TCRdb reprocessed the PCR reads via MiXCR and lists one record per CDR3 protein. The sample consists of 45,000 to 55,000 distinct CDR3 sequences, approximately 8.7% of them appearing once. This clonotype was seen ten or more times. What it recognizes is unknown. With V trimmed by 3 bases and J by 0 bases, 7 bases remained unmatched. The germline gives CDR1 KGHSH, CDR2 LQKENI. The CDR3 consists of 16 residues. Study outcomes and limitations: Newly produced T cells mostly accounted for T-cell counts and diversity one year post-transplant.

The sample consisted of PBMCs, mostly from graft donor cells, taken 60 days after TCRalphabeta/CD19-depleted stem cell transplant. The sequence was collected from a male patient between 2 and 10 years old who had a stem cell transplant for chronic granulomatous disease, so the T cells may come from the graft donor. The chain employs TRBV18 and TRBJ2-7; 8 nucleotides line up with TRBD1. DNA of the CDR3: TGTGCCAGCTCACCGATCAGGGGGCCGAGCTCCTACGAGCAGTACTTC. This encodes CASSPIRGPSSYEQYF.